These T cell receptor beta chains were read from a single sample in a study of blood T cell repertoires in COVID-19. Libraries were prepared by immunoSEQ multiplex PCR; TCRdb keeps only in-frame clonotypes and omits some of them. The table lists tens of thousands of clones, roughly 90% of them singletons. Sequenced sample: peripheral blood. These receptors were obtained from a human donor with active COVID-19. The donor label of this sample is uncertain. Both conserved end residues are part of each CDR3.

V gene	J gene	CDR3 protein
TRBV9	TRBJ2-1	CASSLRQGSLVDEQFF
TRBV5-5	TRBJ2-7	CASSLPRPRQGSYEQYF
TRBV6-5	TRBJ1-2	CASSYSRGYGYTF
TRBV7-8	TRBJ2-5	CASSFDRQETQYF
TRBV27	TRBJ1-2	CASSRTGGYYGYTF
TRBV6-6	TRBJ1-3	CASSLSTGSGNTIYF
TRBV20-1	TRBJ2-5	CSASGGEVGLGETQYF
TRBV11-2	TRBJ2-3	CASSLAVSGGSQNTQYF
TRBV7-7	TRBJ2-1	CASSRTRTGDHNEQFF
TRBV15	TRBJ1-2	CATSRVGQGRPYGYTF
TRBV6-5	TRBJ2-7	CASSPVTVTTGEQYF
TRBV27	TRBJ1-3	CASSLSGYGNTIYF
TRBV9	TRBJ2-7	CASSVDGGQFVNEQYF
TRBV12-5	TRBJ1-6	CASGLLPTGGNDSPLHF
TRBV6-6	TRBJ1-5	CASSSPQGPQHF
TRBV27	TRBJ2-2	CASSKSGGPSVGELFF
TRBV11-2	TRBJ2-3	CASSQNGGATDTQYF
TRBV21-1	TRBJ1-2	CQEEGRYGYTF
TRBV7-2	TRBJ1-2	CASSQPGTGDHGYTF
TRBV7-9	TRBJ2-1	CASSPWGGGSGNEQFF
TRBV5-6	TRBJ2-7	CASSLAQGYEQYF
TRBV7-9	TRBJ2-3	CASSFGDRGRADTQYF
TRBV4-2	TRBJ1-2	CASSQVIRGWDGYTF
TRBV19	TRBJ1-5	CASRAGNQPQHF
TRBV2	TRBJ1-5	CASSEQGIRNQPQHF
TRBV10-3	TRBJ1-5	CAISESGQGNQPQHF
TRBV12-3/TRBV12-4	TRBJ2-7	CASSQGNYEQYF
TRBV4-1	TRBJ2-5	CASSQGTGKGTQYF
TRBV9	TRBJ2-1	CASSASNENEQFF
TRBV6-5	TRBJ2-1	CASSYGRGGHNEQFF
TRBV29-1	TRBJ1-1	CSVRTGGNTEAFF
TRBV11-2	TRBJ2-7	CASSSNRYEQYF
TRBV11-2	TRBJ1-2	CASSLYPEGQGNYGYTF
TRBV14	TRBJ2-3	CASSTLAGLPTDTQYF
TRBV29-1	TRBJ2-1	CSVEPPIGNEQFF
TRBV7-2	TRBJ1-2	CASSPRTGGNYGYTF
TRBV2	TRBJ2-4	CASRQGGNIQYF
TRBV27	TRBJ1-2	CASSLSSLRENYGYTF